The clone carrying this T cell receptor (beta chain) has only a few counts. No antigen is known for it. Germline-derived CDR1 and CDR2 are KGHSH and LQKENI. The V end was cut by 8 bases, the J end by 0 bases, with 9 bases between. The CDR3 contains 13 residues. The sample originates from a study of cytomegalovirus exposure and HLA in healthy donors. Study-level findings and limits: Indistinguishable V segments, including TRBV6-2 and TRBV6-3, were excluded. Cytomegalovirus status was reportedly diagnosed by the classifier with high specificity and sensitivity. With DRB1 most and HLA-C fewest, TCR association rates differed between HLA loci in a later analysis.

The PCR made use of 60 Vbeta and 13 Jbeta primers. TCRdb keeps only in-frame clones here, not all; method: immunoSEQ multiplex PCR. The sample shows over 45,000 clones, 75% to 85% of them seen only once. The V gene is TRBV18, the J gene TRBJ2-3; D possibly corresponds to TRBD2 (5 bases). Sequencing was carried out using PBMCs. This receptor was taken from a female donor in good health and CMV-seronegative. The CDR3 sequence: CASTGLSTDTQYF. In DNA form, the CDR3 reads TGTGCCAGCACTGGACTCAGCACAGATACGCAGTATTTT.